The clone carrying this T cell receptor beta chain was observed at least ten times. Its matching antigen is unknown. Time point indicated: newly diagnosed GD, antithyroid drugs for less than 3 months. Making the TCR library involved RNA that had been extracted from PBMCs. These data originate in a study of regulatory T cells in long-lasting Graves disease. Overall study findings and caveats: Small sample size may have lowered accuracy.

The germline CDR1 and CDR2 sequences are SGDLS and YYNGEE. The ends were cut back, 0 bases at V and 5 bases at J, with 5 bases in the middle. The CDR3 is made up of 13 amino acids. Building the TCR beta libraries relied on iRepertoire HTBI primers, and CDR3 regions underwent Arm-PCR. MiXCR, run by TCRdb on the multiplex PCR reads, gives a single entry per CDR3 protein. This sample yields 400,000 to 500,000 distinct CDR3 sequences, of which about 15% are seen a single time; approximately 7.8% belongs to the top ten. Separately, the same data were catalogued under a study of T cells in Graves' hyperthyroidism and ophthalmopathy.

The clonotype originates from a woman between 40 and 50 years old with Graves disease. This chain links TRBV9 with TRBJ2-2, with D hard to call. The sequencing here drew on peripheral blood mononuclear cells (PBMCs), taken at new diagnosis, from a patient treated with antithyroid drugs. CDR3 in amino acids: CASSVGKTGELFF. DNA of the CDR3: TGTGCCAGCAGCGTAGGAAAGACCGGGGAGCTGTTTTTT. The full variable domain, in which reference TRBV9 and TRBJ2-2 provide the parts outside the CDR3, is DSGVTQTPKHLITATGQRVTLRCSPRSGDLSVYWYQQSLDQGLQFLIQYYNGEERAKGNILERFSAQQFPDLHSELNLSSLELGDSALYFCASSVGKTGELFFGEGSRLTVL.